These 30 T cell receptor beta chains originate from one sample sequenced in a study of blood T cells in healthy people across ages. Sample-barcoded 5' priming and a J-beta primer mix drove a second PCR of roughly 7 to 11 cycles. TCRdb fed the 5' RACE reads into MiXCR, producing one record per CDR3 protein. Of about 810,000 distinct CDR3 sequences listed, under 40% are singletons. Sequencing was performed on blood. The receptors come from a man younger than 35 in good health.

With respect to this clonotype: Possible read error: a much larger clone is one base away. This chain joins TRBV6-2 or TRBV6-3 and TRBJ1-5; D possibly corresponds to TRBD1 (5 bases). Germline V gene lookup returns CDR1 MNHEY and CDR2 SVGEGT. This CDR3 contains 16 residues. Here the CDR3 reads CASSPRSRGTIQLQHF. In nucleotides, the CDR3 is TGTGCCAGCAGCCCAAGGTCTCGGGGGACTATTCAGCTCCAGCATTTT.

This clonotype was seen a handful of times. The chain couples TRBV12-3 or TRBV12-4 to TRBJ1-1, with D maybe TRBD1 (5 bases). Trimming removed 6 bases from V and 7 bases from J, with 12 bases in between. The CDR3 is 12 residues long. Here the CDR3 DNA reads TGTGCCAGCAGCCCGGGACCGTGTGAAGCTTTCTTT. It encodes CASSPGPCEAFF.

This chain uses TRBV27 with TRBJ2-5; perhaps TRBD2 as D (6 bases). Germline CDR1 and CDR2: MNHEY and SMNVEV (reference sequence). The CDR3 length is 13 residues. V gave up 8 bases and J gave up 7 bases, with 17 bases separating them. CDR3 DNA sequence: TGTGCCAGCCGCATCGGGGACTTGGGGACCCAGTACTTC. Protein sequence: CASRIGDLGTQYF.

The V and J genes are TRBV6-5 and TRBJ2-5; D is uncertain. CDR3 length: 13 residues. V lost 4 bases and J 4 bases, leaving 10 bases between the germline ends. Germline values: CDR1 MNHEY, CDR2 SVGAGI. This chain's CDR3 is CASSSTYVETQYF. For the CDR3, the DNA is TGTGCCAGCAGTTCCACCTACGTAGAGACCCAGTACTTC.

The chain is built from TRBV29-1 and TRBJ2-5, with TRBD2 matching over 9 bases. The CDR3 runs to 17 residues. Trimming took 3 bases from V and 3 from J; bases not matched to a gene: 14. CDR1 and CDR2 (germline): SQVTM, ANQGSEA. The CDR3 region has the DNA TGCAGCGTTGAGGGCAGGACGCGGGGGGGCCTGAAAGAGACCCAGTACTTC. This gives the protein CSVEGRTRGGLKETQYF.

This clonotype appeared a few times. The J gene is TRBJ2-7, the V gene TRBV7-8; D remains ambiguous. The germline CDR1 and CDR2 sequences are SGHVS and FQNEAQ. The V end lost 5 bases, the J end lost 3 bases, and 11 bases lay between the germline ends. This CDR3 comprises 13 residues. The CDR3 reads CASSLHTFYEQYF. Here the CDR3 DNA reads TGTGCCAGCAGCCTCCACACCTTCTACGAGCAGTACTTC.

The genes are TRBV5-5 and TRBJ1-4; maybe TRBD1 (6 bases). Deletions cut 2 bases from V and 8 bases from J, with 16 bases between. Germline CDR1 and CDR2: SGHKS and YYEKEE (reference sequence). This CDR3 is built from 15 residues. CDR3 sequence: CASSFTGIRSEKLFF. The CDR3 nucleotides are TGTGCCAGCAGCTTCACAGGGATAAGGTCGGAAAAACTGTTTTTT.

J is TRBJ2-4 and V is TRBV14; 7 positions match TRBD2. The assigned J gene may be wrong: the sequence end matches TRBJ2-7 better. From germline, CDR1 is SGHDN and CDR2 FVKESK. The CDR3 covers 14 residues. The CDR3 DNA is TGTGCCAGCAGCCGGTCTAGCGGCTCCTACGAGCAGTACTTC. This gives the protein CASSRSSGSYEQYF.

The chain carries TRBV20-1 and TRBJ2-2; D is ambiguous. The CDR3 has 14 amino acids. Germline V gene data show CDR1 as DFQATT and CDR2 as SNEGSKA (reference sequence). Here the CDR3 reads CSAVRAAGDGELFF. CDR3 coding DNA: TGCAGCGCAGTCCGGGCAGCAGGAGACGGGGAGCTGTTTTTT.

V and J are TRBV6-5 and TRBJ1-5, with 7 bases lining up with TRBD1. V shed 0 bases, J shed 6 bases, and the junction held 14 bases outside the gene matches. The CDR3 totals 18 residues. Germline V gene data show CDR1 as MNHEY and CDR2 as SVGAGI. The CDR3 nucleotides read TGTGCCAGCAGTTACTCGAGTCGTCAGACAGGGTTCCCTCAGCCCCAGCATTTT. It is translated as CASSYSSRQTGFPQPQHF.

This clonotype was seen more than once but under ten times. This chain uses TRBV6-4 with TRBJ2-1, with 12 nucleotides matching TRBD2. Germline values: CDR1 MRHNA, CDR2 SNTAGT. CDR3 length: 15 residues. V lost 4 bases and J lost 6; bases outside the gene matches: 4. CDR3 residues: CASSGRLAGVNEQFF. In DNA form, the CDR3 reads TGTGCCAGCAGTGGGCGACTAGCGGGGGTCAATGAGCAGTTCTTC.

This clonotype was picked up many times. The chain employs TRBV28 and TRBJ2-1, with D possibly TRBD2 on 6 matching bases. Trimming left V 5 bases short and J 3 bases short, with 14 bases between. CDR3 length: 15 residues. Germline loops: CDR1 MDHEN, CDR2 SYDVKM. This CDR3 is CASSPPGLNYNEQFF. The CDR3 nucleotides are TGTGCCAGCAGTCCACCGGGACTTAACTACAATGAGCAGTTCTTC.

The rearrangement joins TRBV10-3 to TRBJ1-3, with TRBD1 matching 9 bases. The germline V gene has CDR1 ENHRY and CDR2 SYGVKD. V dropped 10 bases and J dropped 3; count of bases not matched to a gene: 7. The CDR3 is 14 residues long. CDR3: CASEQGARGNTIYF. CDR3 bases: TGTGCCAGCGAACAGGGGGCGCGTGGAAACACCATATATTTT.

This chain uses TRBV4-2 with TRBJ2-1; D gene ambiguous. CDR3 size: 12 residues. Between the trimmed V and J ends, which lost 1 base and 10 bases, there was a span of 8 bases. Germline V gene lookup returns CDR1 LGHNA and CDR2 YNFKEQ. The CDR3: CASSQGAKEQFF. CDR3 nucleotides: TGTGCCAGCAGCCAAGGAGCGAAGGAGCAGTTCTTC.

The chain has TRBV15 and TRBJ2-2; D might be TRBD2 (5 bases). The V gene's germline CDR1 is LNHNV and CDR2 YYDKDF (reference sequence). The CDR3 loop spans 17 amino acids. Trimming cost V 0 bases and J 1 base, with 12 bases left between them. CDR3 protein: CATSRDRGLLNTGELFF. As DNA, the CDR3 is TGTGCCACCAGCAGAGATCGCGGACTTCTGAACACCGGGGAGCTGTTTTTT.

V usage is TRBV11-2 and J usage is TRBJ2-1; TRBD2 agrees at 8 bases. Losses at the gene ends were 5 bases for V and 2 bases for J; bases not matched to a gene: 5. CDR1 and CDR2 (germline): SGHAT, FQNNGV. The CDR3 loop spans 15 amino acids. The CDR3 nucleotides are TGTGCCAGCAGCAGAGAGCGGGGGACCTACAATGAGCAGTTCTTC. As protein: CASSRERGTYNEQFF.

V is TRBV6-2 or TRBV6-3 and J is TRBJ2-7, with D perhaps TRBD2 (6 bases). The V gene's germline CDR1 is MNHEY and CDR2 SVGEGT. The CDR3 is 14 amino acids. Trimming took 4 bases from V and 7 from J, leaving 17 bases between them. The CDR3 DNA reads TGTGCCAGCAGTTTCCTAAGGGGAGGAAATGAGCAGTACTTC. Translation: CASSFLRGGNEQYF.

The chain has TRBV12-3 or TRBV12-4 and TRBJ2-1; D is perhaps TRBD2 (5 bases). Trimming removed 5 bases at V and 7 bases at J, with 15 bases between. The CDR3 loop spans 14 amino acids. The CDR3 sequence: CASSPSLRVNEQFF. The DNA for the CDR3 is TGTGCCAGCAGTCCGTCCCTGAGGGTTAATGAGCAGTTCTTC.

The V gene is TRBV20-1, the J gene TRBJ2-1; no reliable D call. Germline CDR1 and CDR2: DFQATT and SNEGSKA (reference sequence). The CDR3 length is 13 residues. The ends were cut back, 5 bases at V and 0 bases at J, with 8 bases in the middle. CDR3 nucleotide sequence: TGCAGTGCTCCTTGGGGCTCCTACAATGAGCAGTTCTTC. Translation gives CSAPWGSYNEQFF.

This clonotype came up a few times. The chain recombines TRBV20-1 with TRBJ2-3; TRBD1 matches at 10 bases. V shed 3 bases, J shed 0 bases, and the junction held 15 bases outside the gene matches. The CDR3 length is 19 residues. Germline V gene sequence: CDR1 DFQATT, CDR2 SNEGSKA (reference sequence). CDR3 residues: CSASRQGAGYRTSTDTQYF. In nucleotides, the CDR3 is TGCAGTGCTAGTAGACAGGGGGCCGGGTACAGAACTAGCACAGATACGCAGTATTTT.

The rearrangement joins TRBV10-3 to TRBJ2-1, with 8 nucleotides matching TRBD2. The CDR3 runs to 12 residues. V was clipped by 6 bases and J by 7 bases; unmatched bases: 2. The germline CDR1 and CDR2 sequences are ENHRY and SYGVKD. In DNA, the CDR3 is TGTGCCATCAGCGGGGGGGAGAATGAGCAGTTCTTC. It encodes CAISGGENEQFF.

This clonotype occurred once. The gene calls are TRBV6-6 and TRBJ1-1, with a tentative D call TRBD1 (5 bases). The CDR3 totals 10 residues. The V gene's germline CDR1 is MNHNY and CDR2 SVGAGI (reference sequence). V lost 8 bases, J lost 10 bases, and 11 bases lay in between. This CDR3 is CASQGGGAFF. CDR3 DNA sequence: TGTGCCAGCCAGGGCGGGGGAGCTTTCTTT.

The chain links TRBV11-2 to TRBJ2-4; D might be TRBD1 (6 bases). Trimming cost V 6 bases and J 7 bases, with 22 bases left between them. Germline V lookup: CDR1 SGHAT, CDR2 FQNNGV. This CDR3 contains 16 residues. Here the CDR3 DNA reads TGTGCCAGCAGGGGGGCCTCGGGAATCGTAGCGAACATTCAGTACTTC. This encodes CASRGASGIVANIQYF. Based on the CDR3 plus reference TRBV11-2 and TRBJ2-4, the full variable domain is EAGVAQSPRYKIIEKRQSVAFWCNPISGHATLYWYQQILGQGPKLLIQFQNNGVVDDSQLPKDRFSAERLKGVDSTLKIQPAKLEDSAVYLCASRGASGIVANIQYFGAGTRLSVL.

The CDR3 DNA reads TGTGCCAGCAGTGGCGACCCCGTGGGAGGGGGCCAGAACACTGAAGCTTTCTTT. This sequence encodes CASSGDPVGGGQNTEAFF. The V and J genes are TRBV6-1 and TRBJ1-1; 7 bases match TRBD1. The germline V gene encodes CDR1 MNHNS and CDR2 SASEGT. CDR3 length: 18 amino acids. V shed 4 bases, J shed 1 base, and the junction held 15 bases outside the gene matches.

In its sample, this clonotype was seen a few times. The V call is TRBV6-2 or TRBV6-3, the J call TRBJ1-5, with a tentative D call TRBD1 (5 bases). Germline V gene sequence: CDR1 MNHEY, CDR2 SVGEGT. This CDR3 contains 16 residues. Deletions cut 7 bases from V and 4 bases from J, with 20 bases between. The DNA of the CDR3 is TGTGCCAGCACTGGTGGCAGGGCAGGGTGGAATCAGCCCCAGCATTTT. Translated, it gives CASTGGRAGWNQPQHF.

V is TRBV6-6 and J is TRBJ2-1; tentative D call: TRBD1 (6 bases). The CDR3 extends over 14 amino acids. Looked up from germline, CDR1 is MNHNY and CDR2 is SVGAGI (reference sequence). Trimming removed 6 bases at V and 5 bases at J, with 14 bases between. DNA of the CDR3: TGTGCCAGCAGAAAACAGGGCTACGACAATGAGCAGTTCTTC. Its translation is CASRKQGYDNEQFF.

This clonotype appeared a few times. This chain connects TRBV7-2 to TRBJ2-2, with 7 bases identical to TRBD2. Germline V CDR1 and CDR2: SGHTA, FQGNSA. The CDR3 extends over 15 amino acids. Unmatched junction bases numbered 2, after V lost 1 base and J lost 3 bases. CDR3 nucleotide sequence: TGTGCCAGCAGCTTAGGGGGGGGAGACACCGGGGAGCTGTTTTTT. It translates to CASSLGGGDTGELFF.

This clonotype came up a few times. The chain employs TRBV2 and TRBJ2-1, with TRBD2 matching over 8 bases. CDR1 SNHLY and CDR2 FYNNEI come from the germline V gene. The ends lost 1 base at V and 6 bases at J; junction bases unmatched: 14. The CDR3 contains 18 residues. The CDR3, as DNA: TGTGCCAGCAGTGAAGGGGCGGGAATGGCGGGGGGACTCAATGAGCAGTTCTTC. It specifies CASSEGAGMAGGLNEQFF.

This chain links TRBV2 with TRBJ2-1; D remains unclear. The J call is doubtful: the DNA matches TRBJ2-7 better. CDR3 length: 15 amino acids. Per the germline V gene, CDR1 is SNHLY and CDR2 is FYNNEI. The CDR3 spells CASSSTNSPYNEQYF. The CDR3 region has the DNA TGTGCCAGCAGCTCGACAAACTCACCCTACAATGAGCAGTACTTC.

This clonotype was seen only a few times. The rearrangement joins TRBV28 to TRBJ1-4; 10 nucleotides match TRBD1. The CDR3 runs to 14 residues. The V gene end was trimmed by 8 bases and the J gene end by 8 bases; junction bases not matched to a gene: 8. In germline, CDR1 is MDHEN, CDR2 SYDVKM. In DNA, the CDR3 is TGTGCCAGCGGGACAGGGGCCGTCGAAGAAAAACTGTTTTTT. Its translation is CASGTGAVEEKLFF.